The rows below give T cell receptor beta chains drawn from one sample of a study of shared clonotypes between healthy human individuals. Data came from immunoSEQ multiplex PCR; TCRdb stores just in-frame clones and leaves some out. This table has about 2 million clones, 95% appearing once. Sequenced input: naive CD4+ T cells sorted from blood. These TCRs come from a young man in good health. CDR3s include the opening cysteine and the closing phenylalanine or tryptophan. D genes are given only for firm matches. Rows may omit the clone size; those that give it use once, few, many or a size class.

TRBV4-2	TRBJ1-2	.	.	TGTGCCAGCAGCCAGTTGACAGACTCTTATGGCTACACCTTC	CASSQLTDSYGYTF
TRBV25-1	TRBJ1-1	.	.	TGTGCCAGCATCTCCGGGAGAACAACTGAAGCTTTCTTT	CASISGRTTEAFF
TRBV7-2	TRBJ2-1	.	.	TGTGCCAGCATTATTGGCGGCAAGGCTGGGAATGAGCAGTTCTTC	CASIIGGKAGNEQFF
TRBV11-2	TRBJ2-5	.	.	TGTGCCAGCAGCCTCACCCAGGGAACCCAGTACTTC	CASSLTQGTQYF
TRBV5-1	TRBJ2-1	TRBD1	.	TGCGCCAGCAGCTTGGAAGGGACAGGGTGGGGTGAGCAGTTCTTC	CASSLEGTGWGEQFF
TRBV4-1	TRBJ1-3	.	once	TGCGCCAGCAGCCAAGAGGGGGTCTTAGGCGGAGGGGTTTTCGGATCTGGAAACACCATATATTTT	CASSQEGVLGGGVFGSGNTIYF
TRBV2	TRBJ2-7	.	.	TGTGCCAGCAGCGGTACCTACGAGCAGTACTTC	CASSGTYEQYF
TRBV9	TRBJ2-2	.	.	TGTGCCAGCACCCGTAGTACGGGAGTCAACACCGGGGAGCTGTTTTTT	CASTRSTGVNTGELFF
TRBV2	TRBJ1-3	TRBD1	.	TGTGCCAGCAGTCTGGACAGGGGCTCTGGAAACACCATATATTTT	CASSLDRGSGNTIYF
TRBV5-1	TRBJ2-1	TRBD2	once	TGCGCCAGCAGCACGGGACTAGCGGGGAATGAGCAGTTCTTC	CASSTGLAGNEQFF
TRBV5-1	TRBJ2-7	TRBD1	.	TGCGCCAGCAGCTCCCCGACAGGGTTCGAGCAGTACTTC	CASSSPTGFEQYF
TRBV5-4	TRBJ1-4	.	.	TGTGCCAGCAGCTTCCGACCTACCTGGGAGGAAAAACTGTTTTTT	CASSFRPTWEEKLFF
TRBV2	TRBJ1-1	.	.	TGTGCCAGCTTATTGGGGGCCACTGAAGCTTTCTTT	CASLLGATEAFF
TRBV2	TRBJ1-3	.	.	TGTGCCAGCAGTGAACGGGAGTACTCTGGAAACACCATATATTTT	CASSEREYSGNTIYF
TRBV19	TRBJ1-5	.	.	TGTGCCAGTAGTACCAAGACAGGCCGCGGAGCCGCCCAGCATTTT	CASSTKTGRGAAQHF
TRBV7-9	TRBJ2-1	.	.	TGTGCCAGCAGCTTGAGGACCCTAGCAGACAATGAGCAGTTCTTC	CASSLRTLADNEQFF
TRBV6-1	TRBJ2-3	.	.	TGTGCCAGCAGTGACCAGACCACAGATACGCAGTATTTT	CASSDQTTDTQYF
TRBV28	TRBJ2-3	.	once	TGTGCCAGCAGTCCCCCGTTCGGAGGCGGATTCACAGATACGCAGTATTTT	CASSPPFGGGFTDTQYF
TRBV10-3	TRBJ2-7	TRBD1	.	TGTGCCATCGAGGACCCCGGACAGGGCGACTACGAGCAGTACTTC	CAIEDPGQGDYEQYF
TRBV10-1	TRBJ2-2	.	.	TGCGCCAGCACCGGGACTAACACCGGGGAGCTGTTTTTT	CASTGTNTGELFF
TRBV19	TRBJ1-2	TRBD1	.	TGTGCCAGTAGTACGGCTACAGGGGGCAAACCCTATGGCTACACCTTC	CASSTATGGKPYGYTF
TRBV21-1	TRBJ2-7	.	.	TGTGCCAGCAGCCCACTGAGGGACAGGGCTTCCCGCCCTCCTTACGAGCAGTACTTC	CASSPLRDRASRPPYEQYF
TRBV2	TRBJ2-7	TRBD2	once	TGTGCCAGCAGGGAGGGACTAGCGGGAGCCTACGAGCAGTACTTC	CASREGLAGAYEQYF
TRBV10-2	TRBJ2-1	.	.	TGCGCCAGCAGTGAAGGGGCGGGGGCTTACAATGAGCAGTTCTTC	CASSEGAGAYNEQFF
TRBV15	TRBJ1-6	.	.	TGTGCCACCAGCAGACGGCTAACGGGGGGTGGTTCACCCCTCCACTTT	CATSRRLTGGGSPLHF
TRBV5-1	TRBJ2-7	TRBD2	.	TGCGCCAGCACCACTGTAGCGGGGGCCTACGAGCAGTACTTC	CASTTVAGAYEQYF
TRBV11-2	TRBJ2-5	TRBD2	.	TGTGCCAGCAGTCCCATAACCAGGCTAGCGGGCTCAGAGACCCAGTACTTC	CASSPITRLAGSETQYF
TRBV6-6	TRBJ1-1	TRBD1	.	TGTGCCAGCAGTTACTCGACAGGGGGTACTGAAGCTTTCTTT	CASSYSTGGTEAFF
TRBV9	TRBJ2-2	TRBD1	.	TGTGCCAGCAGCGTAGCGGACAGGGGGCAAGTTGCCGGGGAGCTGTTTTTT	CASSVADRGQVAGELFF
TRBV30	TRBJ2-1	.	.	TGTGCCTGGGCCCAAGTAGATGAGCAGTTCTTC	CAWAQVDEQFF
TRBV30	TRBJ2-7	.	.	TGTGCCTGGACCTCAGGGTCGTCCCACGAGCAGTACTTC	CAWTSGSSHEQYF
TRBV7-2	TRBJ2-3	TRBD2	.	TGTGCCAGCAGCTTAAGAACTAGCGGGGGGGTAGAATTGCCAGATACGCAGTATTTT	CASSLRTSGGVELPDTQYF
TRBV27	TRBJ1-6	.	.	TGTGCCAGCAGTTACCGGGGTTCACCCCTCCACTTT	CASSYRGSPLHF
TRBV6-1	TRBJ2-1	TRBD1	.	TGTGCCAGCAGTGCCCCGGGACAGCTCAATGAGCAGTTCTTC	CASSAPGQLNEQFF
TRBV4-3	TRBJ2-3	TRBD2	.	TGCGCCAGCAGCCAAGAAGTAGGGACTAGCGGCACAGATACGCAGTATTTT	CASSQEVGTSGTDTQYF
TRBV10-3	TRBJ2-5	TRBD2	once	TGTGCCATCAGCGCGGGACTAGGGGTGGGGGAGACCCAGTACTTC	CAISAGLGVGETQYF
TRBV2	TRBJ2-7	.	.	TGTGCCAGCAGTGAGTTCAGAATGTACTTC	CASSEFRMYF
TRBV7-2	TRBJ1-2	.	.	TGTGCCAGCAGCTTAGCACTGCAGGGCCACTATGGCTACACCTTC	CASSLALQGHYGYTF